The next 18 T cell receptor beta chains were all read from a single sample in a study of shared clonotypes between healthy human individuals (dated by TCRdb to 2019 to 2021). Library creation used the immunoSEQ multiplex PCR assay. Sourced from immuneACCESS, this table was stored by TCRdb with only in-frame sequences that have V and J called. A share of the clones is absent; for the studies checked, an unresolved V gene accounts for under half, and the remainder has no known explanation. The sample data list over a million clones, and 75% to 85% of these were observed just once. 0.5% to 0.65% of the sample rests with the top ten. Sequencing input: memory CD4+ T cells from PBMCs. The cell subset or site label corresponds to: CD45RA-negative fraction. The receptors stem from a man between 18 and 35 years old in good health. Some clones in this sample may be carry-over from other donors' samples.

This clone was detected only a few times. The chain carries TRBV19 and TRBJ1-3; TRBD1 agrees at 7 bases. V gave up 5 bases and J gave up 0 bases; unmatched junction bases: 10. Germline V gene sequence: CDR1 LNHDA, CDR2 SQIVND (reference sequence). This CDR3 region has 17 residues. The CDR3 DNA reads TGTGCCAGTAGTCCCTCAGGGGGGATCATCTCTGGAAACACCATATATTTT. The encoded protein is CASSPSGGIISGNTIYF.

Worth noting for this clone: This CDR3 is also generated by other DNA sequences in the sample. The chain couples TRBV2 to TRBJ2-7; 8 bases map to TRBD2. V was clipped by 7 bases and J by 2 bases; unmatched bases: 4. This CDR3 is built from 13 residues. In germline, CDR1 is SNHLY, CDR2 FYNNEI. The CDR3 loop is CASTAGGPYEQYF. The CDR3 DNA sequence: TGTGCCAGCACGGCGGGAGGCCCCTACGAGCAGTACTTC.

This clone was counted only a few times. J is TRBJ1-2 and V is TRBV5-6; unclear D gene. Germline V gene sequence: CDR1 SGHDT, CDR2 YYEEEE. The CDR3 loop spans 14 amino acids. Trimming cost V 6 bases and J 4 bases, with 16 bases left between them. CDR3 in amino acids: CASTSVGRSYGYTF. The DNA of the CDR3 is TGTGCCAGCACCTCCGTAGGCCGTTCCTATGGCTACACCTTC.

This clone occurred a few times. V is TRBV5-6 and J is TRBJ2-1; D possibly corresponds to TRBD1 (6 bases). The V gene's germline CDR1 is SGHDT and CDR2 YYEEEE. The CDR3 sequence is 16 residues long. Deletions cut 0 bases from V and 0 bases from J, with 10 bases between. The CDR3 protein is CASSLDQGSSYNEQFF. The CDR3 DNA reads TGTGCCAGCAGCTTGGATCAGGGGAGCTCCTACAATGAGCAGTTCTTC.

This chain's CDR3 is CASSLYRGEGARYEQYF. CDR3 coding DNA: TGTGCCAGCAGTTTATATAGGGGGGAGGGGGCCCGCTACGAGCAGTACTTC. The V and J genes are TRBV28 and TRBJ2-7; either TRBD1 or TRBD2 may fit D (7 bases each). Germline V lookup: CDR1 MDHEN, CDR2 SYDVKM. This CDR3 has 17 amino acids. V gave up 1 base and J gave up 3 bases, with 19 bases separating them.

The chain couples TRBV6-5 to TRBJ1-1, with 7 bases that match TRBD1. Germline CDR1 and CDR2: MNHEY and SVGAGI. This CDR3 contains 15 residues. V lost 0 bases, J lost 3 bases, and 4 bases stayed unmatched. CDR3 protein: CASSYSAGGHTEAFF. The CDR3 region has the DNA TGTGCCAGCAGTTACTCGGCAGGGGGGCACACTGAAGCTTTCTTT.

Notes on this clone: The same CDR3 arises from other DNA sequences in this sample as well. The rearrangement links TRBV9 to TRBJ2-7, with 7 bases aligning to TRBD1. Germline trimming cut 1 base from V and 2 bases from J; bases unmatched to any gene: 3. Germline V lookup: CDR1 SGDLS, CDR2 YYNGEE. The CDR3 loop spans 14 amino acids. The CDR3 reads CASSVSGTAYEQYF. The CDR3 bases are TGTGCCAGCAGCGTATCGGGGACAGCCTACGAGCAGTACTTC.

This clone has a single count. The V gene is TRBV5-1, the J gene TRBJ2-2; D unresolved. The CDR3 has 15 amino acids. Germline V gene sequence: CDR1 SGHRS, CDR2 YFSETQ. V gave up 4 bases and J gave up 7 bases, with 17 bases separating them. CDR3 DNA sequence: TGCGCCAGCAGCCAATCATTAATAGGCGTCGGGGAGCTGTTTTTT. It is translated as CASSQSLIGVGELFF. Combining the CDR3 with reference TRBV5-1 and TRBJ2-2 gives the whole variable domain KAGVTQTPRYLIKTRGQQVTLSCSPISGHRSVSWYQQTPGQGLQFLFEYFSETQRNKGNFPGRFSGRQFSNSRSEMNVSTLELGDSALYLCASSQSLIGVGELFFGEGSRLTVL.

This clone occurred once. The chain joins TRBV4-2 to TRBJ2-3; the D gene is possibly TRBD2 (7 bases). Germline V gives CDR1 LGHNA, CDR2 YNFKEQ. The V and J ends lost 1 base and 0 bases respectively, with 14 bases between them. This CDR3 spans 17 amino acids. DNA of the CDR3: TGTGCCAGCAGCCAAGTACGAGGGAGGGGGAGCACAGATACGCAGTATTTT. Protein sequence: CASSQVRGRGSTDTQYF.

The V call is TRBV7-3, the J call TRBJ2-3; 8 bases align to TRBD2. CDR1 and CDR2 (germline): SGHTA, FQGTGA. Trimming at V came to 3 bases and at J to 1 base, leaving 6 bases not matched to a gene. The CDR3 is made up of 16 amino acids. This CDR3 reads CASSFNGLAGTDTQYF. CDR3 sequence (DNA): TGTGCCAGCAGCTTCAACGGACTAGCCGGCACAGATACGCAGTATTTT.

The rearrangement links TRBV5-1 to TRBJ2-5; 7 positions agree with TRBD2. The germline V gene has CDR1 SGHRS and CDR2 YFSETQ. The V gene end was trimmed by 5 bases and the J gene end by 5 bases; junction bases not matched to a gene: 9. This CDR3 spans 14 amino acids. CDR3 coding DNA: TGCGCCAGCAGATATATCCGGGGAGGGGAGACCCAGTACTTC. Translating it yields CASRYIRGGETQYF. Variable domain in full (rest from reference TRBV5-1 and TRBJ2-5): KAGVTQTPRYLIKTRGQQVTLSCSPISGHRSVSWYQQTPGQGLQFLFEYFSETQRNKGNFPGRFSGRQFSNSRSEMNVSTLELGDSALYLCASRYIRGGETQYFGPGTRLLVL.

This rearrangement joins TRBV11-2 to TRBJ2-5; D might be TRBD1 or TRBD2, each matching 5 bases. CDR1 is SGHAT and CDR2 is FQNNGV in the germline V gene. This CDR3 is built from 15 residues. The V and J ends lost 4 bases and 5 bases respectively, with 17 bases between them. The CDR3 DNA reads TGTGCCAGCAGCTCCCCTAAGGGGAGAGGGGAGACCCAGTACTTC. Amino acids: CASSSPKGRGETQYF.

The J gene is TRBJ2-7, the V gene TRBV18; D is perhaps TRBD1 (6 bases). CDR3 length: 15 residues. Trimming shortened V by 3 bases and J by 2 bases, and 14 bases separated the two germline ends. The germline V gene encodes CDR1 KGHSH and CDR2 LQKENI. The CDR3 region is CASSPLGDRPYEQYF. Written as DNA, the CDR3 is TGTGCCAGCTCACCTCTCGGCGACAGGCCCTACGAGCAGTACTTC.

This chain links TRBV5-6 with TRBJ2-2; D gene uncertain. The ends were cut back, 6 bases at V and 3 bases at J, with 15 bases in the middle. Germline V gene data show CDR1 as SGHDT and CDR2 as YYEEEE. The length of the CDR3 is 15 residues. Written as DNA, the CDR3 is TGTGCCAGCACCAGGCTGGGTAGGGACACCGGGGAGCTGTTTTTT. This sequence encodes CASTRLGRDTGELFF.

The sample holds one count of this clone. The chain is built from TRBV11-3 and TRBJ2-3; TRBD2 might be the D (5 bases). CDR1 SGHNT and CDR2 YENEEA come from the germline V gene. This CDR3 contains 14 residues. Between the trimmed V and J ends, which lost 1 base and 2 bases, there was a span of 7 bases. The CDR3, as DNA: TGTGCCAGCAGCTTAGGAGGGTTCACAGATACGCAGTATTTT. This translates into CASSLGGFTDTQYF. Looking up the rest from reference TRBV11-3 and TRBJ2-3 gives the full variable domain: EAGVVQSPRYKIIEKKQPVAFWCNPISGHNTLYWYLQNLGQGPELLIRYENEEAVDDSQLPKDRFSAERLKGVDSTLKIQPAELGDSAVYLCASSLGGFTDTQYFGPGTRLTVL.

This clone has a single count. The chain is built from TRBV7-9 and TRBJ2-5, with D maybe TRBD2 (6 bases). Trimming cost V 4 bases and J 3 bases, with 15 bases left between them. CDR1 and CDR2 (germline): SEHNR, FQNEAQ (reference sequence). The CDR3 runs 15 residues. The CDR3 reads CASSSGTAGKETQYF. The CDR3 DNA follows: TGTGCCAGCAGCTCCGGGACGGCGGGGAAAGAGACCCAGTACTTC. The entire variable domain, with the rest obtained from reference TRBV7-9 and TRBJ2-5, is as follows: DTGVSQNPRHKITKRGQNVTFRCDPISEHNRLYWYRQTLGQGPEFLTYFQNEAQLEKSRLLSDRFSAERPKGSFSTLEIQRTEQGDSAMYLCASSSGTAGKETQYFGPGTRLLVL.

V and J are TRBV10-3 and TRBJ2-5, with D tentatively TRBD1 (6 bases). V lost 0 bases and J lost 5, with 16 bases in between. Germline assignment: CDR1 ENHRY and CDR2 SYGVKD. CDR3 length: 16 residues. In nucleotides, the CDR3 is TGTGCCATCAGTGAGTCTGGGTCAGGGGACGGGGAGACCCAGTACTTC. This gives the protein CAISESGSGDGETQYF.

This chain connects TRBV18 to TRBJ2-3; D may correspond to TRBD1 or TRBD2 (5 bases each). V lost 5 bases and J 0 bases, leaving 18 bases between the germline ends. Germline CDR1 is KGHSH and CDR2 is LQKENI. The length of the CDR3 is 17 residues. The CDR3 DNA is TGTGCCAGCTCAGTTATCAGGGACCGAACTAGCACAGATACGCAGTATTTT. It is translated as CASSVIRDRTSTDTQYF.